This T cell receptor (beta chain) comes out of a study of blood T cell repertoires in COVID-19 (dated by TCRdb to between 2020 and 2021). Some background on the complete study: Samples from collaborators originated in the United States, Italy and Spain and spanned both the acute and convalescent phases of COVID-19. The material from the prospective study consisted of cDNA or gDNA derived from T cells, B-cell-depleted T cells, or PBMCs. The dataset comprised deeply sampled blood TCRbeta repertoires from subjects exposed to, actively infected with, or recovered from COVID-19. A freely available public database, intended as a resource for researchers studying the immune response to SARS-CoV-2, is where the repertoires were released. The samples were drawn from two sources: the first 160 participants of the ongoing ImmuneRACE study, and 1,000 to 1,500 subjects contributed by 6 global collaborators. A de-identified subject ID, COVID-19 status, age in years and sex were almost always included in the sample metadata. Where available, HLA class I and class II types were taken from metadata supplied by the sample provider and were not determined by assay-based typing. Overall results and qualifications from the work: How much clinical and demographic metadata was included differed by source and by participant, and the metadata was provided uncurated.

The immunoSEQ Assay, a bias-controlled multiplex PCR, was used to amplify TCRbeta CDR3 regions from genomic DNA. As for how the authors treated the data: Nucleated cell counts per sample were estimated from amplification of reference gene primers within the assay. To quantify the absolute abundance of each unique TCRbeta CDR3 rearrangement, sequence reads were collapsed and filtered. For each sample, productive Simpson clonality was calculated as the square root of Simpson's diversity index across productive rearrangements. Held by TCRdb, this immuneACCESS table contains in-frame sequences only and omits some clones. Under half of the omission traces to an unresolved V gene where checked; the cause of the rest is unknown. Clonal size and the V and J genes are those of that table, whereas D and trimming came from the DNA. The sample data list over 150,000 clones, and approximately 80% of these were observed just once. The ten largest make up roughly 12% of the sample.

At one collaborating source in Seattle, patients were enrolled during active infection and were followed longitudinally through the course of disease. Whole blood was collected in K2EDTA tubes by collaborating institutions according to the institutions' own protocols. For TCRbeta analysis, collaborators shipped samples as frozen whole blood, isolated PBMCs, or DNA extracted from either of those sample types. Reading from cysteine to phenylalanine, the CDR3 counts 13 amino acids. The CDR3 DNA has 39 bases and is translated from base 1. From the germline V gene, CDR1 is SGHVS and CDR2 is FNYEAQ. Ends trimmed: V by 5 bases, J by 11 bases; bases unmatched to a gene: 6. This clone was observed a few times. No antigen is known for it. No much larger clone is present one base from it, and per-base qualities are unavailable.

The sequencing input was peripheral blood. The source is an elderly woman with COVID-19, enrolled during active disease. The chain uses TRBV7-6 and TRBJ2-7; TRBD2 aligns with 13 central bases. Here is the DNA: TGTGCCAGCAGCCGTGGACTAGCGGGAGTTGAGTACTTC. It codes for CASSRGLAGVEYF. Extended through the reference TRBV7-6 and TRBJ2-7 proteins, this CDR3 yields the full variable domain: GAGVSQSPRYKVTKRGQDVALRCDPISGHVSLYWYRQALGQGPEFLTYFNYEAQQDKSGLPNDRFSAERPEGSISTLTIQRTEQRDSAMYRCASSRGLAGVEYFGPGTRLTVT.